The clone carrying this T cell receptor (beta chain) occurred a few times. Its cognate antigen is unknown. The data derive from a study of identical twins. Overall study results and limits: Models underestimated TCR alpha sharing (out-of-frame) in monozygotic twins.

Per the germline V gene, CDR1 is MRHNA and CDR2 is SNTAGT. The CDR3 covers 16 residues. Germline trimming cut 5 bases from V and 4 bases from J; bases unmatched to any gene: 6. A template switching step contributed a universal primer site, while unique molecular identifiers were present in the cDNA. TCRdb processed the 5' RACE reads anew with MiXCR; each CDR3 protein has one entry. The sample has about 240,000 distinct CDR3 sequences, over 9.5% seen once. Material for sequencing was memory T cells sorted from blood. The chain links TRBV6-4 to TRBJ2-2; 11 bases agree with TRBD2. The TCR sequence derives from a man in his fifties in good health. This CDR3 reads CASSKLAGASTGELFF. The DNA for the CDR3 is TGTGCCAGCAGTAAACTAGCGGGAGCGAGCACCGGGGAGCTGTTTTTT.